This T cell receptor (beta chain) derives from a study of blood T cell repertoires in COVID-19. TCRdb's table, derived via immunoSEQ multiplex PCR, lists solely in-frame clones and lacks some. Of about 91,000 clones in the sample, 88% were seen once. From germline, CDR1 is KGHSH and CDR2 LQKENI. The CDR3 consists of 14 residues. J was trimmed by 4 bases and V by 4 bases; bases with no gene match: 3. The clonotype was recovered from a woman older than 75 with active COVID-19. The chain is built from TRBV18 and TRBJ2-2, with TRBD1 matching over 7 bases. Material for sequencing was peripheral blood. This CDR3 reads CASSQRQGTGELFF. In nucleotides, the CDR3 is TGTGCCAGCTCACAACGACAGGGCACCGGGGAGCTGTTTTTT. Together with reference TRBV18 and TRBJ2-2, the CDR3 gives the full variable domain: NAGVMQNPRHLVRRRGQEARLRCSPMKGHSHVYWYRQLPEEGLKFMVYLQKENIIDESGMPKERFSAEFPKEGPSILRIQQVVRGDSAAYFCASSQRQGTGELFFGEGSRLTVL.